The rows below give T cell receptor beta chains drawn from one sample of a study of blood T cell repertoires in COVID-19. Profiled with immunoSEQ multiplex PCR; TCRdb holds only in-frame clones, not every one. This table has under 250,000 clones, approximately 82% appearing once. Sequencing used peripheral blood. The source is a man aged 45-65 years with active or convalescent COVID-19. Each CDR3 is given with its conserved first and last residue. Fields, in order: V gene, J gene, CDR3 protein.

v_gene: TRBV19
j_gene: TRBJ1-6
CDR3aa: CASGTGPMGSYNSPLHF

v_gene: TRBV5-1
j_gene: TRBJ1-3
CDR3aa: CASSSQGAGNTIYF

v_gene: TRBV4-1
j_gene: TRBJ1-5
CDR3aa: CASSQGGAGNQPQHF

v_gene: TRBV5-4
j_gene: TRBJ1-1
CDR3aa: CASSLGGAGAFF

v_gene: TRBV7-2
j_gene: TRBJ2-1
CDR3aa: CASSTRDRGREQFF

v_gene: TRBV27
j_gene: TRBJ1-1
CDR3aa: CASSGHFYAEAFF

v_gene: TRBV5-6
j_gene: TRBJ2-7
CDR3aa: CASSLAGVSYEQYF

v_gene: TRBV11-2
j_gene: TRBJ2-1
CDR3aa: CASSLDRWQVDNEQFF

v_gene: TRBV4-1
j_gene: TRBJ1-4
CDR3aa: CASSQGAGGAFLEKLFF

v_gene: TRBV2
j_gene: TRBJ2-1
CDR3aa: CASMRSGPAYNEQFF

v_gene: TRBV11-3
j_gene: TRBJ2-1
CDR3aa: CASSISRPGQGSYEQFF

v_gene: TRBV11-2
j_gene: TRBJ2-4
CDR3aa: CASSPSAGTLGGIQYF

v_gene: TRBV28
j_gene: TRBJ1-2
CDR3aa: CASSSDSLYGYTF

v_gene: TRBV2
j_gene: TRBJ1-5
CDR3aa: CASSELGQGIQPQHF

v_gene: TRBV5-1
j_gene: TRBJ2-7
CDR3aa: CASSLGVQVGEQYF

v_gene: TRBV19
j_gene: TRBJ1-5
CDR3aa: CASSTSPRGLLPYRRPQHF

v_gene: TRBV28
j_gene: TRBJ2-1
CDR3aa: CASSPYRGLRLPQFF

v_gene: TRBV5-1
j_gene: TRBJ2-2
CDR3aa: CASSLDPQGTGELFF

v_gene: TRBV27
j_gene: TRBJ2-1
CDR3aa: CATKDLSYNEQFF